These 20 T cell receptor beta chains came from one sample sequenced in a study of PD-L1 blockade in urothelial cancer. Method: immunoSEQ multiplex PCR; TCRdb's copy keeps in-frame clones and lacks some. The table lists 35,000 to 45,000 clones, about 88% of them singletons. The sample's time point: pretreatment peripheral blood. The specimen comprised PBMCs, sampled around atezolizumab (anti-PD-L1) treatment. The receptors derive from a donor aged 40 or over with urothelial cancer.

The chain recombines TRBV27 with TRBJ1-1, with D possibly matching TRBD1 (6 bases). The length of the CDR3 is 14 residues. Germline V gene sequence: CDR1 MNHEY, CDR2 SMNVEV (reference sequence). V lost 6 bases to trimming and J lost 3 bases, with 14 bases between them. This chain's CDR3 is CASRRGGTHTEAFF. In DNA, the CDR3 is TGTGCCAGCAGAAGGGGGGGGACGCACACTGAAGCTTTCTTT.

The rearrangement uses TRBV6-6 and TRBJ1-5; the D is unclear. The CDR3 spans 15 residues. The V and J ends lost 6 bases and 2 bases respectively, with 14 bases between them. Germline CDR1 and CDR2: MNHNY and SVGAGI (reference sequence). In nucleotides, the CDR3 is TGTGCCAGCAGCGCCCAACCGGGTCGCAATCAGCCCCAGCATTTT. Protein product: CASSAQPGRNQPQHF.

CDR3 amino acids: CASSSTSGSRVNEQFF. CDR3 sequence (DNA): TGCGCCAGCAGTAGTACTAGCGGGAGTAGGGTGAATGAGCAGTTCTTC. The rearrangement links TRBV5-1 to TRBJ2-1; 11 bases agree with TRBD2. Germline V gives CDR1 SGHRS, CDR2 YFSETQ. The CDR3 covers 16 residues. V gave up 5 bases and J gave up 7 bases; unmatched junction bases: 11.

V gene TRBV11-3 combines with J gene TRBJ2-2; D is possibly TRBD1 (5 bases). This CDR3 spans 11 amino acids. V shed 6 bases and J shed 11 bases, with 10 bases lying between them. Germline V CDR1 and CDR2: SGHNT, YENEEA. Here the CDR3 DNA reads TGTGCCAGCAGGTTCCAGGGCGAGCTGTTTTTT. Residues: CASRFQGELFF.

This clone was counted between two and nine times. CDR3 nucleotides: TGTGCCAGCAGCCACAGCGGGCAGGGCTATGGCTACACCTTC. Translation gives CASSHSGQGYGYTF. The chain couples TRBV7-2 to TRBJ1-2, with TRBD1 as a possible D gene (5 bases). The V end lost 5 bases, the J end lost 4 bases, and 14 bases lay between the germline ends. The CDR3 is made up of 14 amino acids. CDR1 and CDR2 from the germline V gene are SGHTA and FQGNSA.

This chain uses TRBV5-1 with TRBJ2-7; 10 bases line up with TRBD2. V gave up 2 bases and J gave up 5 bases; unmatched junction bases: 22. The CDR3 is made up of 20 amino acids. CDR1 SGHRS and CDR2 YFSETQ come from the germline V gene. The DNA for the CDR3 is TGCGCCAGCAGCTTTCCCCCGGGGCTAGCGGGAGATGGTGGTGGGGACGAGCAGTACTTC. As protein: CASSFPPGLAGDGGGDEQYF. Combining the CDR3 with reference TRBV5-1 and TRBJ2-7 gives the whole variable domain KAGVTQTPRYLIKTRGQQVTLSCSPISGHRSVSWYQQTPGQGLQFLFEYFSETQRNKGNFPGRFSGRQFSNSRSEMNVSTLELGDSALYLCASSFPPGLAGDGGGDEQYFGPGTRLTVT.

The genes are TRBV4-3 and TRBJ1-2, with D perhaps matching TRBD1 (5 bases). The CDR3 extends over 13 amino acids. Trimming cost V 4 bases and J 5 bases, with 11 bases left between them. CDR1 LGHNA and CDR2 YSLEER come from the germline V gene. The CDR3 spells CASSPGLRYGYTF. CDR3 sequence (DNA): TGCGCCAGCAGCCCAGGGCTTCGGTATGGCTACACCTTC.

The CDR3 loop reads CASSGRDRGNYGYTF. The CDR3 DNA reads as TGTGCCAGCAGCGGCCGGGACAGGGGGAACTATGGCTACACCTTC. This chain joins TRBV7-2 and TRBJ1-2; 11 bases match TRBD1. The V gene end was trimmed by 5 bases and the J gene end by 2 bases; junction bases not matched to a gene: 4. Looked up from germline, CDR1 is SGHTA and CDR2 is FQGNSA. CDR3 size: 15 residues.

This chain joins TRBV27 and TRBJ1-1; D gene unclear. V lost 2 bases and J lost 12, with 10 bases in between. The germline gives CDR1 MNHEY, CDR2 SMNVEV (reference sequence). The CDR3 totals 11 residues. The DNA of the CDR3 is TGTGCCAGCAGTTTAAACGGGGTCTCTTTCTTT. Protein product: CASSLNGVSFF.

This clone was counted a single time. V and J are TRBV30 and TRBJ1-6; unclear D gene. CDR1 is GTSNPN and CDR2 is SVGIG in the germline V gene (reference sequence). V shed 4 bases and J shed 9 bases, with 16 bases lying between them. CDR3 size: 14 residues. The CDR3 loop is CAWTVGGLGSPLHF. CDR3 bases: TGTGCCTGGACGGTCGGAGGGTTGGGTTCACCCCTCCACTTT.

The chain employs TRBV27 and TRBJ2-1; D unclear. Germline CDR1 MNHEY, CDR2 SMNVEV (reference sequence). V was clipped by 4 bases and J by 3 bases, with 7 bases between them. The length of the CDR3 is 13 residues. This chain's CDR3 is CASSSVLYNEQFF. The CDR3 nucleotides read TGTGCCAGCAGTTCGGTCCTCTACAATGAGCAGTTCTTC.

This clone was seen only once. The J gene is TRBJ2-1, the V gene TRBV10-3; TRBD1 is a possible D gene (5 bases). Germline-derived CDR1 and CDR2 are ENHRY and SYGVKD. Trimming stripped 4 bases from V and 4 bases from J, with 14 bases between. The CDR3 is made up of 15 amino acids. The CDR3 nucleotides read TGTGCCATCAGTGTTAAAGGGGCATGGTACAATGAGCAGTTCTTC. Its protein is CAISVKGAWYNEQFF.

The chain joins TRBV5-1 to TRBJ1-3, with D uncertain. This CDR3 contains 11 residues. Germline CDR1 and CDR2: SGHRS and YFSETQ. Deletions cut 5 bases from V and 4 bases from J, with 4 bases between. CDR3 coding DNA: TGCGCCAGCAGGGCCGGAAACACCATATATTTT. Translated: CASRAGNTIYF. Using reference TRBV5-1 and TRBJ1-3 for the parts outside the CDR3, the full variable domain is KAGVTQTPRYLIKTRGQQVTLSCSPISGHRSVSWYQQTPGQGLQFLFEYFSETQRNKGNFPGRFSGRQFSNSRSEMNVSTLELGDSALYLCASRAGNTIYFGEGSWLTVV.

V gene TRBV7-2 combines with J gene TRBJ2-3, with unresolved D. The CDR3 totals 15 residues. V was trimmed by 1 base and J by 5 bases, leaving 13 bases between them. In germline, CDR1 is SGHTA, CDR2 FQGNSA. CDR3 nucleotide sequence: TGTGCCAGCAGCTTAGGTCTTTCGGAGCGAGATACGCAGTATTTT. It yields the protein CASSLGLSERDTQYF. Looking up the rest from reference TRBV7-2 and TRBJ2-3 gives the full variable domain: GAGVSQSPSNKVTEKGKDVELRCDPISGHTALYWYRQSLGQGLEFLIYFQGNSAPDKSGLPSDRFSAERTGGSVSTLTIQRTQQEDSAVYLCASSLGLSERDTQYFGPGTRLTVL.

V gene TRBV7-9 combines with J gene TRBJ1-2; D is uncertain. The CDR3 loop spans 12 amino acids. Between the trimmed V and J ends, which lost 5 bases and 12 bases, there was a span of 16 bases. CDR1 is SEHNR, CDR2 FQNEAQ, per germline (reference sequence). The CDR3 sequence: CASSPPGVANTF. Written as DNA, the CDR3 is TGTGCCAGCAGCCCACCCGGGGTAGCGAACACCTTC.

There are a few counts of this clone. The V and J genes are TRBV4-2 and TRBJ2-1, with 11 bases identical to TRBD2. J gave up 4 bases and V 0 bases, and 2 bases lay outside the gene matches. Germline V gives CDR1 LGHNA, CDR2 YNFKEQ. CDR3 length: 16 residues. The chain's CDR3 is CASSQDRTSGYNEQFF. DNA of the CDR3: TGTGCCAGCAGCCAAGATCGGACTAGCGGGTACAATGAGCAGTTCTTC.

The chain couples TRBV7-2 to TRBJ2-1, with 12 positions matching TRBD2. CDR3 length: 16 amino acids. The V and J ends lost 5 bases and 1 base, in that order; junction bases with no gene match: 3. The germline gives CDR1 SGHTA, CDR2 FQGNSA. CDR3: CASSPTSGGSYNEQFF. CDR3 DNA sequence: TGTGCCAGCAGCCCGACTAGCGGGGGTTCCTACAATGAGCAGTTCTTC.

This clone was seen a handful of times. The DNA of the CDR3 is TGTGCCAGCAACCCCGACAGGGCGCGCAATCAGCCCCAGCATTTT. It codes for CASNPDRARNQPQHF. The genes are TRBV2 and TRBJ1-5; 7 bases agree with TRBD1. The junction had 8 bases not matched to a gene; V was cut back by 7 bases and J by 2 bases. The CDR3 contains 15 residues. Germline V gene lookup returns CDR1 SNHLY and CDR2 FYNNEI.

This clone was seen a single time. The chain couples TRBV28 to TRBJ2-7; tentatively, D is TRBD2 (5 bases). V was clipped by 6 bases and J by 3 bases, with 15 bases between them. Per germline, CDR1 MDHEN and CDR2 SYDVKM. CDR3 size: 14 residues. The chain's CDR3 is CASRSRGSNYEQYF. DNA for the CDR3: TGTGCCAGCAGATCCCGCGGGTCTAACTACGAGCAGTACTTC.

This sequence joins TRBV5-4 and TRBJ2-1, with TRBD2 identical over 8 bases. CDR1 and CDR2 (germline): SGHNT, YYREEE (reference sequence). J gave up 0 bases and V 0 bases, and 2 bases lay outside the gene matches. The CDR3 totals 16 residues. This chain's CDR3 is CASSLVAGGSYNEQFF. As DNA, the CDR3 is TGTGCCAGCAGCTTGGTGGCGGGAGGCTCCTACAATGAGCAGTTCTTC.